Presented here are 32 T cell receptor beta chains from one specimen sequenced in a study of shared clonotypes between healthy human individuals. Clones were read by immunoSEQ multiplex PCR, and TCRdb kept only the in-frame ones, dropping some. The repertoire consists of 560,000 or so clones, with 95% to 96% occurring once and the leading ten covering less than 0.13%. CD8 cells regarded as naive lacked CD45RO, were positively chosen for CCR7, and omitted terminally differentiated effector memory CD45RA+ cells. The source material was naive CD8+ T cells sorted from blood. The source of these receptors is a woman between 25 and 40 years old in good health.

The genes are TRBV28 and TRBJ2-7; D gene unclear. The V end was cut by 1 base, the J end by 5 bases, with 12 bases between. CDR1 is MDHEN, CDR2 SYDVKM, per germline. This CDR3 region has 14 residues. CDR3 region: CASSLLGTTHEQYF. The CDR3 coding sequence is TGTGCCAGCAGTTTATTAGGCACTACCCACGAGCAGTACTTC.

The rearrangement joins TRBV9 to TRBJ2-4, with 7 bases aligning to TRBD2. Germline assignment: CDR1 SGDLS and CDR2 YYNGEE. Trimming at V came to 2 bases and at J to 6 bases, leaving 5 bases not matched to a gene. This CDR3 is built from 14 residues. CDR3 nucleotide sequence: TGTGCCAGCAGCGTCGGGACTATCCCAAACATTCAGTACTTC. This encodes CASSVGTIPNIQYF.

The V and J genes are TRBV7-9 and TRBJ2-2; D unresolved. This CDR3 region has 12 residues. Germline CDR1 SEHNR, CDR2 FQNEAQ (reference sequence). V was pared by 5 bases and J by 6 bases, with 7 bases between. CDR3 DNA sequence: TGTGCCAGCAGCACCCACCCCGGGGAGCTGTTTTTT. It yields the protein CASSTHPGELFF.

This clone was detected only once. V gene TRBV5-6 combines with J gene TRBJ2-1; 8 nucleotides match TRBD2. The CDR3 spans 15 residues. Germline V gene sequence: CDR1 SGHDT, CDR2 YYEEEE. J gave up 8 bases and V 0 bases, and 7 bases lay outside the gene matches. CDR3 in amino acids: CASSLGAGGYYEQFF. Here the CDR3 DNA reads TGTGCCAGCAGCTTGGGGGCGGGAGGTTACTATGAGCAGTTCTTC.

The chain combines TRBV6-1 with TRBJ2-7; 9 bases are a match to TRBD1. The CDR3 sequence is 17 residues long. V shed 4 bases and J 0 bases; nucleotides not matched to a gene: 10. The germline CDR1 and CDR2 sequences are MNHNS and SASEGT. CDR3 sequence (DNA): TGTGCCAGCAGTGGAATGGGGACAGGGCCCTCCTCCTACGAGCAGTACTTC. Its translation is CASSGMGTGPSSYEQYF.

The J gene is TRBJ2-2, the V gene TRBV7-2; D possibly matches TRBD1 or TRBD2 (5 bases each). The V gene's germline CDR1 is SGHTA and CDR2 FQGNSA. The CDR3 consists of 16 residues. Trimming removed 4 bases from V and 4 bases from J, with 16 bases in between. This chain's CDR3 is CASSSRDLGSTGELFF. The CDR3 DNA sequence: TGTGCCAGCAGCTCCCGGGACCTTGGGTCCACCGGGGAGCTGTTTTTT. Looking up the rest from reference TRBV7-2 and TRBJ2-2 gives the full variable domain: GAGVSQSPSNKVTEKGKDVELRCDPISGHTALYWYRQSLGQGLEFLIYFQGNSAPDKSGLPSDRFSAERTGGSVSTLTIQRTQQEDSAVYLCASSSRDLGSTGELFFGEGSRLTVL.

A remark on this clone: Within the sample, other DNA sequences also encode this same CDR3. V is TRBV15 and J is TRBJ1-5, with 9 bases identical to TRBD1. V lost 4 bases, J lost 0 bases, and 1 base stayed unmatched. The germline gives CDR1 LNHNV, CDR2 YYDKDF (reference sequence). The CDR3 is 15 residues long. CDR3: CATSKDRGSNQPQHF. CDR3 DNA: TGTGCCACCAGCAAGGACAGGGGTAGCAATCAGCCCCAGCATTTT.

V usage is TRBV29-1 and J usage is TRBJ1-1, with 9 bases identical to TRBD1. The CDR3 totals 12 residues. Germline lookup yields CDR1 SQVTM and CDR2 ANQGSEA. V lost 7 bases to trimming and J lost 0 bases; unmatched junction nucleotides: 0. This CDR3 is CSGTGVNTEAFF. CDR3 DNA: TGCAGCGGGACAGGGGTGAACACTGAAGCTTTCTTT.

As DNA, the CDR3 is TGCAGCGTTGACGCGGGACTCTACTATGGCTACACCTTC. As protein: CSVDAGLYYGYTF. This chain joins TRBV29-1 and TRBJ1-2; tentatively, D is TRBD1 (5 bases). Trimming removed 3 bases at V and 3 bases at J, with 11 bases between. The CDR3 has 13 residues. Germline V gene sequence: CDR1 SQVTM, CDR2 ANQGSEA.

This chain links TRBV28 with TRBJ1-2, with 8 bases that match TRBD1. The CDR3 has 17 residues. V was pared by 5 bases and J by 2 bases, with 13 bases of the junction left unmatched. Germline V gene lookup returns CDR1 MDHEN and CDR2 SYDVKM. The CDR3 spells CASSDFGTGRTNYGYTF. The CDR3 DNA sequence: TGTGCCAGCAGTGACTTCGGGACAGGCCGGACGAACTATGGCTACACCTTC.

The genes are TRBV7-2 and TRBJ1-1, with 7 bases matching TRBD1. The CDR3 is 14 residues long. The V segment lost 7 bases and the J segment 6 bases; nucleotides outside the gene matches: 11. Per the germline V gene, CDR1 is SGHTA and CDR2 is FQGNSA. CDR3 amino acids: CASIWGQTYPEAFF. CDR3 DNA sequence: TGTGCCAGCATCTGGGGACAGACGTATCCTGAAGCTTTCTTT.

This chain links TRBV10-3 with TRBJ1-1, with a possible D match to TRBD1 (5 bases). This CDR3 is built from 12 residues. Germline V gene sequence: CDR1 ENHRY, CDR2 SYGVKD. V lost 8 bases, J lost 8 bases, and 15 bases lay in between. CDR3 coding DNA: TGTGCCATCGGGATGGGGGGTACCGAAGCTTTCTTT. Translated: CAIGMGGTEAFF.

V and J are TRBV4-2 and TRBJ2-7; 11 nucleotides line up with TRBD2. Germline CDR1 LGHNA, CDR2 YNFKEQ. V gave up 0 bases and J gave up 6 bases; unmatched junction bases: 7. The CDR3 totals 16 residues. The CDR3 loop reads CASSQDRGLAAIEQYF. CDR3 in DNA: TGTGCCAGCAGCCAAGATCGGGGACTAGCGGCGATCGAGCAGTACTTC.

This chain links TRBV27 with TRBJ1-2, with a tentative D call TRBD1 (5 bases). Germline values: CDR1 MNHEY, CDR2 SMNVEV (reference sequence). The CDR3 extends over 14 amino acids. V was shortened by 1 base and J by 3 bases, with 9 bases between the two germline ends. Written as DNA, the CDR3 is TGTGCCAGCAGTTTATTTTCAGGGCACTATGGCTACACCTTC. This codes for CASSLFSGHYGYTF.

This clone was picked up one time. The chain links TRBV4-1 to TRBJ2-1, with 10 positions matching TRBD2. The germline gives CDR1 MGHRA, CDR2 YSYEKL. The CDR3 is 15 residues long. The J segment lost 9 bases and the V segment lost 4 bases, leaving 9 bases of the junction unmatched. The CDR3 loop is CASSPRELAGVEQFF. In nucleotides, the CDR3 is TGCGCCAGCAGCCCGCGAGAGCTAGCGGGAGTTGAGCAGTTCTTC.

Worth noting for this clone: At the DNA level, this CDR3 is encoded by other sequences in the same sample as well. CDR3 sequence (DNA): TGTGCCAGTAGTACCCTAGCCCTCAGCTCCTACGAGCAGTACTTC. Its protein is CASSTLALSSYEQYF. The chain is built from TRBV19 and TRBJ2-7; a weak D match, TRBD2 (5 bases). CDR1 is LNHDA, CDR2 SQIVND, per germline (reference sequence). This CDR3 contains 15 residues. V lost 4 bases and J lost 0, with 13 bases in between.

J is TRBJ1-1 and V is TRBV11-2; the D gene is possibly TRBD1 (5 bases). Between the trimmed V and J ends, which lost 2 bases and 6 bases, there was a span of 16 bases. This CDR3 region has 15 residues. CDR1 SGHAT and CDR2 FQNNGV come from the germline V gene. CDR3 sequence: CASSLRTTGEAEAFF. The CDR3 nucleotides are TGTGCCAGCAGCTTACGGACCACGGGGGAGGCTGAAGCTTTCTTT.

The genes are TRBV11-1 and TRBJ1-2; the D is unclear. Looked up from germline, CDR1 is SGHAT and CDR2 is FQDESV (reference sequence). This CDR3 contains 17 residues. The V and J ends lost 5 bases and 0 bases respectively, with 19 bases between them. CDR3 sequence reads: CASSPSGLIGTNYGYTF. In DNA, the CDR3 is TGTGCCAGCAGCCCCTCCGGACTGATTGGGACTAACTATGGCTACACCTTC.

The rearrangement links TRBV5-1 to TRBJ2-2; 7 bases map to TRBD2. The CDR3 is 19 amino acids. Trimming took 2 bases from V and 6 from J; bases not matched to a gene: 19. Germline CDR1 and CDR2: SGHRS and YFSETQ. The CDR3 nucleotides are TGCGCCAGCAGCTTCTCCCTCCGGGCCGGGACTACCGTCTCCGGGGAGCTGTTTTTT. Protein sequence: CASSFSLRAGTTVSGELFF. Full variable domain (rest looked up from reference TRBV5-1 and TRBJ2-2): KAGVTQTPRYLIKTRGQQVTLSCSPISGHRSVSWYQQTPGQGLQFLFEYFSETQRNKGNFPGRFSGRQFSNSRSEMNVSTLELGDSALYLCASSFSLRAGTTVSGELFFGEGSRLTVL.

V and J are TRBV10-2 and TRBJ2-2; D unclear. Germline V gene lookup returns CDR1 WSHSY and CDR2 SAAADI. V lost 3 bases and J 3 bases, leaving 14 bases between the germline ends. The length of the CDR3 is 16 residues. CDR3 loop: CASSEIFGSYTGELFF. In DNA, the CDR3 is TGCGCCAGCAGTGAAATCTTTGGCAGCTACACCGGGGAGCTGTTTTTT.

As to this clone: The same CDR3 also results from other DNA sequences found in this sample. The V call is TRBV28, the J call TRBJ2-3; D is uncertain. V lost 3 bases, J lost 4 bases, and 8 bases lay in between. From germline, CDR1 is MDHEN and CDR2 SYDVKM. This CDR3 spans 13 amino acids. CDR3 residues: CASSFRVADTQYF. The CDR3 DNA reads as TGTGCCAGCAGTTTTCGTGTGGCAGATACGCAGTATTTT.

The V call is TRBV27, the J call TRBJ2-1, with 13 bases that match TRBD2. The V gene end was trimmed by 1 base and the J gene end by 9 bases; junction bases not matched to a gene: 6. The germline V gene encodes CDR1 MNHEY and CDR2 SMNVEV (reference sequence). This CDR3 has 16 amino acids. The CDR3 spells CASSLLLAGGPIEQFF. CDR3 DNA sequence: TGTGCCAGCAGTTTATTACTAGCGGGAGGGCCTATTGAGCAGTTCTTC.

V is TRBV4-1 and J is TRBJ2-7, with 8 bases identical to TRBD2. There are 14 residues in the CDR3. The J segment lost 4 bases and the V segment lost 0 bases, leaving 2 bases of the junction unmatched. In germline, CDR1 is MGHRA, CDR2 YSYEKL. This chain's CDR3 is CASSQESSGYEQYF. The CDR3 region has the DNA TGCGCCAGCAGCCAAGAGTCTAGCGGGTACGAGCAGTACTTC.

In this sample, this clone turned up once. CDR3 protein: CASSWGKTGGNTEAFF. For the CDR3, the DNA is TGCGCCAGCAGCTGGGGGAAGACAGGGGGCAACACTGAAGCTTTCTTT. The V gene is TRBV5-1, the J gene TRBJ1-1, with 10 bases identical to TRBD1. The CDR3 contains 16 residues. Unmatched junction bases numbered 7, after V lost 3 bases and J lost 2 bases. Germline V gives CDR1 SGHRS, CDR2 YFSETQ. The full variable domain, rest sourced from reference TRBV5-1 and TRBJ1-1, is KAGVTQTPRYLIKTRGQQVTLSCSPISGHRSVSWYQQTPGQGLQFLFEYFSETQRNKGNFPGRFSGRQFSNSRSEMNVSTLELGDSALYLCASSWGKTGGNTEAFFGQGTRLTVV.

V usage is TRBV7-9 and J usage is TRBJ2-7; no definite D call. The germline CDR1 and CDR2 sequences are SEHNR and FQNEAQ (reference sequence). The CDR3 spans 14 residues. The ends were cut back, 1 base at V and 1 base at J, with 8 bases in the middle. The CDR3 is CASSLVLQSYEQYF. The CDR3, as DNA: TGTGCCAGCAGCTTAGTTTTACAATCCTACGAGCAGTACTTC.

The chain is built from TRBV10-3 and TRBJ2-1; 11 nucleotides line up with TRBD2. Looked up from germline, CDR1 is ENHRY and CDR2 is SYGVKD. Trimming took 6 bases from V and 8 from J; bases not matched to a gene: 3. This CDR3 comprises 13 residues. The CDR3 reads CAIRGTSGDEQFF. CDR3 DNA: TGTGCCATCAGGGGGACTAGCGGCGATGAGCAGTTCTTC.

V and J are TRBV28 and TRBJ1-4; tentatively, D is TRBD1 (6 bases). The CDR3 is 14 residues long. Germline values: CDR1 MDHEN, CDR2 SYDVKM. V shed 2 bases and J shed 9 bases, with 13 bases lying between them. The CDR3 reads CASSLHRDIQKLFF. CDR3 sequence (DNA): TGTGCCAGCAGTTTACACAGGGACATTCAAAAACTGTTTTTT.

This sequence joins TRBV28 and TRBJ2-7; no clear D gene. V shed 7 bases and J shed 2 bases, with 15 bases lying between them. Germline V lookup: CDR1 MDHEN, CDR2 SYDVKM. This CDR3 is 14 amino acids long. For the CDR3, the DNA is TGTGCCAGCAAAGAACAAAGGGCGACCTACGAGCAGTACTTC. It encodes CASKEQRATYEQYF.

This chain uses TRBV28 with TRBJ2-4; weak D call: TRBD1 (6 bases). The germline V gene has CDR1 MDHEN and CDR2 SYDVKM. CDR3 size: 12 residues. V was cut by 1 base and J by 12 bases, with 10 bases left in between. The CDR3 sequence is CASSLFPDSQYF. The CDR3 coding sequence is TGTGCCAGCAGTTTATTCCCGGACAGTCAGTACTTC.

The CDR3 coding sequence is TGCGCCAGCAGCCAATTAGCGGGAGCAGGCACAGATACGCAGTATTTT. It specifies CASSQLAGAGTDTQYF. V gene TRBV4-1 combines with J gene TRBJ2-3, with 9 bases matching TRBD2. V was clipped by 2 bases and J by 1 base; unmatched bases: 4. The CDR3 consists of 16 residues. Germline V gives CDR1 MGHRA, CDR2 YSYEKL.

This chain connects TRBV7-6 to TRBJ2-1, with 14 bases that match TRBD2. The trim removed 5 bases at V and 7 bases at J, leaving 4 bases unmatched. Germline-derived CDR1 and CDR2 are SGHVS and FNYEAQ. This CDR3 contains 15 residues. The CDR3 bases are TGTGCCAGCAGCGTCGGACTAGCGGGAGGAAATGAGCAGTTCTTC. This sequence encodes CASSVGLAGGNEQFF.

The rearrangement uses TRBV29-1 and TRBJ1-4; 9 nucleotides agree with TRBD1. The ends lost 0 bases at V and 10 bases at J; junction bases unmatched: 3. CDR3 length: 13 amino acids. CDR1 SQVTM and CDR2 ANQGSEA come from the germline V gene. CDR3 region: CSVEDGTGLKLFF. DNA of the CDR3: TGCAGCGTTGAAGATGGGACAGGGCTAAAACTGTTTTTT. The entire variable domain, with the rest obtained from reference TRBV29-1 and TRBJ1-4, is as follows: SAVISQKPSRDICQRGTSLTIQCQVDSQVTMMFWYRQQPGQSLTLIATANQGSEATYESGFVIDKFPISRPNLTFSTLTVSNMSPEDSSIYLCSVEDGTGLKLFFGSGTQLSVL.